A single sample gave rise to the 10 T cell receptor beta chains below, sequenced in a study of blood T cell repertoires in COVID-19. Data came from immunoSEQ multiplex PCR; TCRdb stores just in-frame clones and leaves some out. There are 300,000 to 400,000 clones in the sample; roughly 86% occur only once, and just over 9.5% lies in the top ten. What was sequenced was peripheral blood. Receptors were obtained from a man aged 25 to 40 with COVID-19, enrolled during active disease.

The chain recombines TRBV7-2 with TRBJ2-7; 8 nucleotides line up with TRBD1. Losses at the gene ends were 1 base for V and 0 bases for J; bases not matched to a gene: 8. There are 17 residues in the CDR3. The germline V gene encodes CDR1 SGHTA and CDR2 FQGNSA. The chain's CDR3 is CASSLVSGTGSSYEQYF. The CDR3 nucleotides read TGTGCCAGCAGCTTAGTCTCCGGGACAGGTAGCTCCTACGAGCAGTACTTC.

This chain joins TRBV6-2 or TRBV6-3 and TRBJ1-5; 8 bases line up with TRBD1. This CDR3 spans 16 amino acids. V shed 2 bases, J shed 4 bases, and the junction held 7 bases outside the gene matches. Germline V gene data show CDR1 as MNHEY and CDR2 as SVGEGT. The CDR3 DNA is TGTGCCAGCAGTTACCCCGGGGACAGGCATAATCAGCCCCAGCATTTT. Its translation: CASSYPGDRHNQPQHF.

The V and J genes are TRBV27 and TRBJ1-5; a possible D gene is TRBD1 (6 bases). This CDR3 has 19 amino acids. Germline V CDR1 and CDR2: MNHEY, SMNVEV (reference sequence). The V gene lost 0 bases and the J gene lost 7 bases, with 25 bases spanning the gap. The CDR3 reads CASSLSPDSLSSFQQPQHF. CDR3 nucleotide sequence: TGTGCCAGCAGTTTATCCCCGGACAGTCTAAGTTCATTCCAACAGCCCCAGCATTTT.

This chain joins TRBV25-1 and TRBJ2-4; 8 bases fit TRBD1. J gave up 8 bases and V 8 bases, and 8 bases lay outside the gene matches. From germline, CDR1 is MGHDK and CDR2 SYGVNS. CDR3 size: 13 residues. The CDR3 DNA reads as TGTGCCAGCCAAAGGACAGGGACGGACATTCAGTACTTC. Its protein is CASQRTGTDIQYF. The full variable domain, its missing parts supplied by reference TRBV25-1 and TRBJ2-4, is EADIYQTPRYLVIGTGKKITLECSQTMGHDKMYWYQQDPGMELHLIHYSYGVNSTEKGDLSSESTVSRIRTEHFPLTLESARPSHTSQYLCASQRTGTDIQYFGAGTRLSVL.

CDR3 nucleotide sequence: TGTGCCAGCAGCCAGGGGGTAGGGGGTGGAAACACCATATATTTT. Translating it yields CASSQGVGGGNTIYF. This sequence joins TRBV7-6 and TRBJ1-3; 7 bases line up with TRBD1. The CDR3 runs to 15 residues. The junction had 7 bases not matched to a gene; V was cut back by 5 bases and J by 3 bases. Germline loops: CDR1 SGHVS, CDR2 FNYEAQ.

This clone has a handful of counts. This chain links TRBV28 with TRBJ2-2; tentatively, D is TRBD1 (5 bases). CDR3 length: 15 amino acids. V was shortened by 8 bases and J by 6 bases, with 19 bases between the two germline ends. Germline V gene data show CDR1 as MDHEN and CDR2 as SYDVKM. In DNA form, the CDR3 reads TGTGCCAGCCCTCCTTCATTAGGGGATGCCGGGGAGCTGTTTTTT. The encoded protein is CASPPSLGDAGELFF.

The J gene is TRBJ1-1, the V gene TRBV7-9; 8 positions agree with TRBD1. The CDR3 consists of 13 residues. Germline CDR1 SEHNR, CDR2 FQNEAQ (reference sequence). Trimming took 5 bases from V and 6 from J; bases not matched to a gene: 5. For the CDR3, the DNA is TGTGCCAGCAGCCCTCAGGGGGCATCTGAAGCTTTCTTT. Its protein product is CASSPQGASEAFF. Looking up the rest from reference TRBV7-9 and TRBJ1-1 gives the full variable domain: DTGVSQNPRHKITKRGQNVTFRCDPISEHNRLYWYRQTLGQGPEFLTYFQNEAQLEKSRLLSDRFSAERPKGSFSTLEIQRTEQGDSAMYLCASSPQGASEAFFGQGTRLTVV.

The chain uses TRBV7-9 and TRBJ1-2, with 8 bases identical to TRBD1. Per germline, CDR1 SEHNR and CDR2 FQNEAQ (reference sequence). The CDR3 contains 15 residues. J lost 7 bases, V lost 1 base, and 8 bases had no gene match. The CDR3 DNA sequence: TGTGCCAGCAGCTTAGGTCAGGGGGCGGCAAGTGGCTACACCTTC. Its protein product is CASSLGQGAASGYTF.

The V call is TRBV24-1, the J call TRBJ1-2; D uncertain. The V and J ends lost 9 bases and 4 bases respectively, with 14 bases between them. The CDR3 extends over 13 amino acids. Germline V gene lookup returns CDR1 KGHDR and CDR2 SFDVKD. In DNA, the CDR3 is TGTGCCACCTCCTCGGCGGGCCTCTATGGCTACACCTTC. It specifies CATSSAGLYGYTF.

The J gene is TRBJ1-3, the V gene TRBV19, with D possibly being TRBD1 (6 bases). CDR1 is LNHDA, CDR2 SQIVND, per germline (reference sequence). CDR3 length: 13 amino acids. The ends were cut back, 7 bases at V and 5 bases at J, with 12 bases in the middle. The CDR3 DNA sequence: TGTGCCAGTAAGACCCAGGGGAGAAACACCATATATTTT. It specifies CASKTQGRNTIYF.